Listed below are T cell receptor beta chains from one sample, sequenced in a study of T cells in Graves' hyperthyroidism and ophthalmopathy. One entry per CDR3 protein results from TCRdb running MiXCR on the multiplex PCR reads. The data contain some 620,000 distinct CDR3 sequences, about 16% of them seen just once; the ten biggest clones take up around 4%. The sequenced material came from blood. These receptors originate from a woman aged 25 to 39 with Graves' hyperthyroidism. Each CDR3 is given with its conserved first and last residue.

j_call,v_call,cdr3_aa
TRBJ2-3,TRBV2,CASLTGTDTQYF
TRBJ2-1,TRBV27,CASTWGQGYEQFF
TRBJ2-1,TRBV20-1,CSARQINYNEQFF
TRBJ2-1,TRBV20-1,CSALGLTSGGYNEQFF
TRBJ2-1,TRBV11-1,CASSWLRDTLNNEQFF
TRBJ1-5,TRBV18,CASSRERYSNQPQHF
TRBJ1-5,TRBV28,CASRRGRGNQPQHF
TRBJ1-5,TRBV12-3/TRBV12-4,CASSPRGPISAQHF
TRBJ2-7,TRBV9,CASSVGGRAHEQYF
TRBJ2-3,TRBV4-1,CASSQDLVPITDTQYF
TRBJ1-2,TRBV18,CASSPLADPAMAYTF
TRBJ2-5,TRBV4-2,CASSQTRRTGEYF
TRBJ2-3,TRBV28,CASSLSGLAGGPADTQYF
TRBJ2-1,TRBV27,CASRGRAGGLRNEQFF
TRBJ1-5,TRBV3-1,CASSQDVGGRQPQHF
TRBJ1-2,TRBV27,CASSPRWNYGYTF
TRBJ1-6,TRBV12-3/TRBV12-4,CASSPGQAPDSPLHF
TRBJ2-1,TRBV27,CASGGVPYNEQFF
TRBJ1-5,TRBV18,CASSGDRVEPQHF
TRBJ2-1,TRBV29-1,CSAGPSGRKNEQFF
TRBJ1-3,TRBV6-1,CASRRQGVSGNTIYF
TRBJ2-5,TRBV3-1,CASSEGKTQYF
TRBJ2-3,TRBV18,CASSPPTSRDTQYF
TRBJ2-3,TRBV28,CASSPWDRGTDTQYF
TRBJ2-3,TRBV7-9,CAGGVSGSPDTQYF
TRBJ1-5,TRBV11-2,CASSFISGELQPQHF
TRBJ1-2,TRBV5-1,CASSTLRDAAKDGYTF
TRBJ2-7,TRBV6-1,CASSGGRHEQYF
TRBJ1-5,TRBV12-3/TRBV12-4,CASSFGGDSNQPQHF
TRBJ2-1,TRBV5-1,CASSPGVQRGGDRDYNEQFF
TRBJ2-4,TRBV18,CASSQDREGDIQYF
TRBJ2-4,TRBV12-3/TRBV12-4,CASSFQGGLAKNIQYF
TRBJ2-7,TRBV27,CASRGHSSYEQYF
TRBJ1-2,TRBV27,CASSFAEETFYGYTF
TRBJ2-3,TRBV2,CASSEAQTSGSSADTQYF
TRBJ2-3,TRBV4-2,CASSQVGSGTPSTDTQYF
TRBJ2-5,TRBV6-2/TRBV6-3,CAARTEETQYF
TRBJ2-1,TRBV9,CASSVGLAIYNERFF
TRBJ2-7,TRBV18,CASSPSSIAYEQYF
TRBJ1-2,TRBV6-1,CASSEPESRAYGYTF